This T cell receptor beta chain came from a study of PD-L1 blockade in urothelial cancer. Time point here: pretreatment peripheral blood. This table comes from immunoSEQ multiplex PCR, and its TCRdb copy is limited to in-frame clones, with some not included. Here the sample spans around 100,000 clones, 85% to 90% being singletons. The CDR3 is made up of 14 amino acids. Germline lookup yields CDR1 SGHNT and CDR2 YYREEE (reference sequence). V gave up 3 bases and J gave up 5 bases; unmatched junction bases: 6. The chain carries TRBV5-4 and TRBJ2-7; TRBD1 agrees at 9 bases. Sample: PBMCs, taken around atezolizumab (anti-PD-L1) treatment. The receptor comes from a man aged 55-75 years with urothelial cancer. DNA of the CDR3: TGTGCCAGCAGCTCTCCGGGACAGGGTAACGAGCAGTACTTC. It encodes CASSSPGQGNEQYF.